The next 11 T cell receptor beta chains were all read from a single sample in a study of CD8+CD57+ T cells in acquired aplastic anemia. Genomic DNA templated the TCR beta VDJ and CDR3 profiling. TCRdb reprocessed the reads via MiXCR and lists one record per CDR3 protein. The sample contains under 200,000 distinct CDR3 sequences, 64% of which appear only once. Specimen: sorted CD4+, CD8+, or CD8+CD57+ T cells (not recorded which) from PBMCs. The receptors derive from a human donor with severe aplastic anemia or a healthy control (not recorded which).

This clonotype was observed many times. This chain uses TRBV6-2 or TRBV6-3 with TRBJ1-5; no reliable D call. Germline-derived CDR1 and CDR2 are MNHEY and SVGEGT. CDR3 size: 13 residues. V was shortened by 2 bases and J by 4 bases, with 6 bases between the two germline ends. CDR3 in amino acids: CASSYPLNQPQHF. The CDR3 region has the DNA TGTGCCAGCAGTTACCCTCTAAATCAGCCCCAGCATTTT.

This clonotype came up many times. J is TRBJ2-5 and V is TRBV9, with D tentatively TRBD2 (7 bases). Per the germline V gene, CDR1 is SGDLS and CDR2 is YYNGEE. This CDR3 contains 16 residues. The germline V and J ends were trimmed by 2 bases and 0 bases, with 14 bases remaining between them. The CDR3 nucleotides read TGTGCCAGCAGCGTTGGGGGGGGCGAGTACCAAGAGACCCAGTACTTC. This gives the protein CASSVGGGEYQETQYF.

The count of this clonotype is one. V and J are TRBV4-1 and TRBJ2-7; no definite D call. CDR3 length: 14 amino acids. Trimming removed 0 bases at V and 6 bases at J, with 12 bases between. CDR1 MGHRA and CDR2 YSYEKL come from the germline V gene. The CDR3 reads CASSQEVRSAEQYF. The CDR3 bases are TGCGCCAGCAGCCAAGAAGTACGGTCGGCCGAGCAGTACTTC.

Comment on this clonotype: Germline is not matched at one junction end, which may reflect a read error. The CDR3 DNA reads as TGTGCCAGCAGCTTAGCAGCAGGGGGCATTACAGAGACGCAGTATTTT. This sequence encodes CASSLAAGGITETQYF. The chain has TRBV11-2 and TRBJ2-3, with 8 bases identical to TRBD1. The germline V gene has CDR1 SGHAT and CDR2 FQNNGV. The length of the CDR3 is 16 residues. Full variable domain (rest looked up from reference TRBV11-2 and TRBJ2-3): EAGVAQSPRYKIIEKRQSVAFWCNPISGHATLYWYQQILGQGPKLLIQFQNNGVVDDSQLPKDRFSAERLKGVDSTLKIQPAKLEDSAVYLCASSLAAGGITETQYFGPGTRLTVL.

The J gene is TRBJ2-7, the V gene TRBV12-3 or TRBV12-4, with TRBD1 as a possible D gene (5 bases). V lost 8 bases and J 5 bases, leaving 13 bases between the germline ends. The CDR3 spans 12 residues. In nucleotides, the CDR3 is TGTGCCAGCGGGATATGGGGCCACGAGCAGTACTTC. Translating gives CASGIWGHEQYF.

The chain carries TRBV19 and TRBJ2-7; no clear D gene. CDR3 length equals 14 residues. Germline assignment: CDR1 LNHDA and CDR2 SQIVND (reference sequence). V was cut by 4 bases and J by 4 bases, with 14 bases left in between. CDR3 sequence: CASSNPRDRYEQYF. In nucleotides, the CDR3 is TGTGCCAGTAGTAATCCTAGAGATAGGTACGAGCAGTACTTC.

The rearrangement joins TRBV19 to TRBJ1-5, with D perhaps matching TRBD1 (5 bases). V lost 5 bases and J 0 bases, leaving 14 bases between the germline ends. Germline V lookup: CDR1 LNHDA, CDR2 SQIVND (reference sequence). The CDR3 is 16 residues long. CDR3 sequence: CASSGRQSYSNQPQHF. CDR3 sequence (DNA): TGTGCCAGTAGTGGAAGACAGTCGTATAGCAATCAGCCCCAGCATTTT. The full variable domain, rest sourced from reference TRBV19 and TRBJ1-5, is DGGITQSPKYLFRKEGQNVTLSCEQNLNHDAMYWYRQDPGQGLRLIYYSQIVNDFQKGDIAEGYSVSREKKESFPLTVTSAQKNPTAFYLCASSGRQSYSNQPQHFGDGTRLSIL.

The J gene is TRBJ2-5, the V gene TRBV10-1; D is unresolved. CDR3 length: 14 residues. Per germline, CDR1 WNHNN and CDR2 SYGVQD (reference sequence). With 1 base removed from V and 2 bases from J, the gap between germline ends came to 8 bases. The CDR3 DNA is TGCGCCAGCAGTGAGTTCCGGTCTCAAGAGACCCAGTACTTC. It specifies CASSEFRSQETQYF.

The chain is built from TRBV9 and TRBJ1-1; no clear D. Per germline, CDR1 SGDLS and CDR2 YYNGEE. The CDR3 is made up of 12 amino acids. V was trimmed by 4 bases and J by 3 bases, leaving 7 bases between them. Here the CDR3 reads CASSPTDTEAFF. CDR3 coding DNA: TGTGCCAGCAGCCCAACGGACACTGAAGCTTTCTTT.

This clonotype was seen repeatedly, ten times or more. The chain is built from TRBV11-2 and TRBJ1-2; D gene ambiguous. Germline V CDR1 and CDR2: SGHAT, FQNNGV. The CDR3 sequence is 13 residues long. Deletions cut 7 bases from V and 8 bases from J, with 17 bases between. The CDR3 region is CASTEQPGGGYTF. Written as DNA, the CDR3 is TGTGCCAGCACCGAACAACCTGGCGGAGGCTACACCTTC.

The V call is TRBV9, the J call TRBJ1-2; D is unresolved. The V gene lost 0 bases and the J gene lost 2 bases, with 8 bases spanning the gap. The CDR3 covers 14 residues. The germline CDR1 and CDR2 sequences are SGDLS and YYNGEE. In nucleotides, the CDR3 is TGTGCCAGCAGCGTAGTAGCGAACAACTATGGCTACACCTTC. This codes for CASSVVANNYGYTF.